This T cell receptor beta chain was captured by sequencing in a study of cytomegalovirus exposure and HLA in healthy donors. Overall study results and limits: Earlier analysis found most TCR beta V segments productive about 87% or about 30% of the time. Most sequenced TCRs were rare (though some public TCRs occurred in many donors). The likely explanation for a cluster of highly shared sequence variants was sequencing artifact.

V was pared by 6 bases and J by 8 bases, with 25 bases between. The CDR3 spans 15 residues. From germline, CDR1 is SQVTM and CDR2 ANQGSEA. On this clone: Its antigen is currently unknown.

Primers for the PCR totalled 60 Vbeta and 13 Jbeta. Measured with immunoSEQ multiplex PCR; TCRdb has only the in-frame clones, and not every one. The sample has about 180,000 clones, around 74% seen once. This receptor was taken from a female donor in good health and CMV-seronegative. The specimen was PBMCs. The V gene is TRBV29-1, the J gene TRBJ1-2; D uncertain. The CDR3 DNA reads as TGCAGCGTCTCAAAACATGAGCGGGTCCCACAGGGCTACACCTTC. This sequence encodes CSVSKHERVPQGYTF. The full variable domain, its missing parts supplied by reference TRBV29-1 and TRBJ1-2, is SAVISQKPSRDICQRGTSLTIQCQVDSQVTMMFWYRQQPGQSLTLIATANQGSEATYESGFVIDKFPISRPNLTFSTLTVSNMSPEDSSIYLCSVSKHERVPQGYTFGSGTRLTVV.